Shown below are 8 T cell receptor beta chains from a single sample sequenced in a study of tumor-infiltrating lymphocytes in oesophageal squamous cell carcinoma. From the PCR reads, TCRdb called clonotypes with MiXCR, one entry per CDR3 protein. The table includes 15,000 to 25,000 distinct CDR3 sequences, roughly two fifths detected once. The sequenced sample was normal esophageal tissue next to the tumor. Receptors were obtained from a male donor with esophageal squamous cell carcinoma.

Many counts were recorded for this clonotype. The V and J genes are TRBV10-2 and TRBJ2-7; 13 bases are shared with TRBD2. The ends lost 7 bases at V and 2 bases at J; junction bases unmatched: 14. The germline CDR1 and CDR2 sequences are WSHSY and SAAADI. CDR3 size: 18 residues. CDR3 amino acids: CASIPPGLAGNHPYEQYF. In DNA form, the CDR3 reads TGCGCCAGCATACCGCCGGGACTAGCGGGAAATCATCCCTACGAGCAGTACTTC.

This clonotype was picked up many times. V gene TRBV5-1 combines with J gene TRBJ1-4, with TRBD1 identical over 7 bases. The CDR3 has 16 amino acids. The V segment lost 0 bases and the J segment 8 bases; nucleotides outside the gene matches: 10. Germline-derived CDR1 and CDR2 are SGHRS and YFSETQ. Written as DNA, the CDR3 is TGCGCCAGCAGCTTGGATCTGGGGCAGGGGGGCGAAAAACTGTTTTTT. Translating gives CASSLDLGQGGEKLFF.

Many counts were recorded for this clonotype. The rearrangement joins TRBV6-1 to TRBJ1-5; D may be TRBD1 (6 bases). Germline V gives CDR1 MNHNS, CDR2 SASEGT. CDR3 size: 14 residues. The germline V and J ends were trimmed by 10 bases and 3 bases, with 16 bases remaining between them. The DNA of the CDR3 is TGTGCCACCTGTGAGACAGGTTTCAATCAGCCCCAGCATTTT. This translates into CATCETGFNQPQHF.

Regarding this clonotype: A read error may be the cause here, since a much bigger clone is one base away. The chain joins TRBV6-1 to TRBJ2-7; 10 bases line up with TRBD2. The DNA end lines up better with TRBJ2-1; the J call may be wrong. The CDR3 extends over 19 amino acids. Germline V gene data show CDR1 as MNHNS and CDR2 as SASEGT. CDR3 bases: TGTGCCAGCAGTATGGGGGCTCGGCTAGCGGGAGAAAAACGGGACGAGCAGTTCTTC. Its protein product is CASSMGARLAGEKRDEQFF.

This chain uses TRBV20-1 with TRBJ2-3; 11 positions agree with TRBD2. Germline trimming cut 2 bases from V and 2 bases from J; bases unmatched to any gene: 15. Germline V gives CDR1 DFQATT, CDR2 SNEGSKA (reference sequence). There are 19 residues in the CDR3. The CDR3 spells CSARPRGDLAGGATDTQYF. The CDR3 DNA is TGCAGTGCTAGACCAAGGGGGGATCTAGCGGGAGGAGCCACAGATACGCAGTATTTT.

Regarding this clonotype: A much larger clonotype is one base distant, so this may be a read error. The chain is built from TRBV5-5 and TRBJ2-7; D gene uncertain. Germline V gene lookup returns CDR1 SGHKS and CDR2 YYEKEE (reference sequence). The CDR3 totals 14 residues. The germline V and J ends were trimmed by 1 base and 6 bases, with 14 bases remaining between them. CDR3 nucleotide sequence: TGTGCCAGCAGCTTGCGTCTTCCGGGCTGCGAGCAGTACTTC. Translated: CASSLRLPGCEQYF.

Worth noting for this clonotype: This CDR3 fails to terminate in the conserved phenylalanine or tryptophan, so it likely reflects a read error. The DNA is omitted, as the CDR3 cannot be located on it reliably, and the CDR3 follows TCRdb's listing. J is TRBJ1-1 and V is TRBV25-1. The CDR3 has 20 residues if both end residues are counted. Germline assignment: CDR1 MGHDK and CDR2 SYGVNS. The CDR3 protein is CASSAPLWGEGLRRPSTSGQ.

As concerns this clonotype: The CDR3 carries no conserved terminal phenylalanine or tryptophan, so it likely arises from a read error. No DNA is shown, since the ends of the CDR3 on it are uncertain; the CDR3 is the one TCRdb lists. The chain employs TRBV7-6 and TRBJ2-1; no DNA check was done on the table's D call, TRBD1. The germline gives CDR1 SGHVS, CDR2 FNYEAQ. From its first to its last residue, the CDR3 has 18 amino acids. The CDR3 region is CASSLVGTGYSYEQYFGS.